This is a list of T cell receptor beta chains from one sample in a study of cytomegalovirus exposure and HLA in healthy donors. TCRdb's copy holds only in-frame clones and misses some; the assay was immunoSEQ multiplex PCR. The top ten hold about 3.3% of the sample, which has about 120,000 clones, roughly four fifths seen once. The sample taken for sequencing was PBMCs. Receptors were obtained from a woman in her thirties in good health and CMV-seropositive. CDR3s include the opening cysteine and the closing phenylalanine or tryptophan. A D gene is named only where the DNA matches it firmly. Expanded clones are given a class, and other clones once, few, many or no size at all.

. TRBJ2-3 . TRBV4-3 CASSQGRTDTQYF TGCGCCAGCAGCCAAGGGAGAACAGATACGCAGTATTTT
. TRBJ1-3 . TRBV5-1 CASSLGGFSGNTIYF TGCGCCAGCAGCTTGGGAGGGTTCTCTGGAAACACCATATATTTT
. TRBJ1-2 . TRBV14 CASSQEINRTLNYGYTF TGTGCCAGCAGCCAAGAGATCAACAGAACCCTGAACTATGGCTACACCTTC
. TRBJ1-6 TRBD1 TRBV5-1 CASSLGQGNSPLHF TGCGCCAGCAGCCTGGGACAGGGTAATTCACCCCTCCACTTT
. TRBJ1-1 . TRBV14 CASSQQLSDEAFF TGTGCCAGCAGCCAACAGTTGAGCGATGAGGCTTTCTTT
. TRBJ2-3 TRBD2 TRBV4-3 CASSQDPLGGAGDTQYF TGCGCCAGCAGCCAAGATCCCCTCGGGGGGGCAGGGGATACGCAGTATTTT
. TRBJ1-5 TRBD1 TRBV19 CASSGSRTGVGPQHF TGTGCCAGTAGTGGTAGTAGGACAGGGGTTGGGCCCCAGCATTTT
. TRBJ1-2 . TRBV4-2 CASSQAVAGSAYGYTF TGTGCCAGCAGCCAAGCGGTAGCAGGGTCTGCCTATGGCTACACCTTC
. TRBJ2-5 TRBD2 TRBV6-6 CASSYAGGVQETQYF TGTGCCAGCAGTTACGCGGGGGGGGTACAAGAGACCCAGTACTTC
few TRBJ2-7 . TRBV5-1 CASSPLHRANEQYF TGCGCCAGCAGCCCCCTTCACAGGGCCAACGAGCAGTACTTC
. TRBJ2-3 . TRBV10-3 CAISEAGGPRDTQYF TGTGCCATCAGTGAGGCCGGGGGGCCTAGAGATACGCAGTATTTT
. TRBJ2-1 . TRBV2 CASSEARRGQFF TGTGCCAGCAGTGAAGCTCGGCGGGGGCAGTTCTTC
. TRBJ1-2 . TRBV13 CASSLEGQNYGYTF TGTGCCAGCAGCTTAGAAGGACAGAACTATGGCTACACCTTC
. TRBJ1-4 . TRBV19 CASSIRGPNEKLFF TGTGCCAGTAGTATCCGGGGTCCTAATGAAAAACTGTTTTTT
. TRBJ1-1 TRBD1 TRBV19 CASSPYPGQGYTEAFF TGTGCCAGTAGCCCATACCCGGGACAGGGATACACTGAAGCTTTCTTT
. TRBJ1-2 . TRBV30 CAWSVIEGVYGYTF TGTGCCTGGAGTGTAATTGAAGGGGTATATGGCTACACCTTC
. TRBJ2-3 . TRBV9 CASSRPRGGKSTDTQYF TGTGCCAGCAGTCGCCCGAGGGGAGGAAAAAGCACAGATACGCAGTATTTT
. TRBJ2-7 . TRBV10-3 CAISTGPGSRAFEQYF TGTGCCATTTCAACCGGCCCGGGATCCCGGGCGTTCGAGCAGTACTTC
. TRBJ1-6 TRBD1 TRBV6-5 CASSWTGDGNSPLHF TGTGCCAGCAGTTGGACAGGGGATGGAAATTCACCCCTCCACTTT
. TRBJ2-7 . TRBV6-1 CASSERPQLGGWGSYEQYF TGTGCCAGCAGTGAAAGGCCCCAGCTTGGGGGCTGGGGGTCCTACGAGCAGTACTTC
once TRBJ1-1 . TRBV18 CASSPGTVNTEAFF TGTGCCAGCTCCCCAGGTACGGTGAACACTGAAGCTTTCTTT
once TRBJ2-2 TRBD1 TRBV5-1 CASSSDRGLSGELFF TGCGCCAGCAGCTCCGACAGGGGGCTTTCCGGGGAGCTGTTTTTT
. TRBJ2-3 . TRBV30 CAWSRAWEDTQYF TGTGCCTGGAGCCGGGCGTGGGAGGATACGCAGTATTTT
. TRBJ2-6 . TRBV7-9 CASSPQEVFSSGANVLTF TGTGCCAGCAGCCCCCAAGAGGTTTTTAGCTCTGGGGCCAACGTCCTGACTTTC
. TRBJ2-2 TRBD1 TRBV6-1 CAIQGARAGELFF TGTGCCATCCAGGGGGCGCGAGCCGGGGAGCTGTTTTTT
once TRBJ2-4 TRBD1 TRBV14 CASSLGQAESFAKNIQYF TGTGCCAGCAGCCTCGGACAGGCAGAGAGTTTCGCCAAAAACATTCAGTACTTC
once TRBJ2-1 . TRBV15 CATSRDLGGGVEQFF TGTGCCACCAGCAGAGATCTTGGAGGGGGGGTTGAGCAGTTCTTC
. TRBJ1-1 TRBD1 TRBV27 CASSLFGTGGTEAFF TGTGCCAGCAGTTTATTTGGGACAGGGGGCACTGAAGCTTTCTTT
. TRBJ2-2 . TRBV11-3 CASSSGVTGELFF TGTGCCAGCAGCTCAGGGGTTACCGGGGAGCTGTTTTTT
. TRBJ2-3 . TRBV5-1 CASSTGILGLLDTQYF TGCGCCAGCAGCACCGGGATTTTAGGACTCTTGGATACGCAGTATTTT
. TRBJ2-1 TRBD2 TRBV7-3 CASSQGLAGDEQFF TGTGCCAGCAGCCAGGGACTAGCGGGGGATGAGCAGTTCTTC
. TRBJ1-3 TRBD1 TRBV6-5 CASSSSRDRGNTIYF TGTGCCAGCAGCTCCTCCCGGGACAGGGGAAACACCATATATTTT
few TRBJ2-5 . TRBV7-9 CASSNAGYQETQYF TGTGCCAGCAGCAACGCAGGGTACCAAGAGACCCAGTACTTC
few TRBJ2-5 . TRBV15 CATSLGGRQETQYF TGTGCCACCTCCCTGGGGGGGCGACAAGAGACCCAGTACTTC
few TRBJ2-7 . TRBV7-2 CASSLYYEQYF TGTGCCAGCAGCTTATACTACGAGCAGTACTTC
. TRBJ2-3 . TRBV9 CASSAQGRGIVDTQYF TGTGCCAGCAGCGCACAGGGTAGGGGGATCGTAGATACGCAGTATTTT
once TRBJ1-2 . TRBV18 CASSPPLDNHLPGDGYTF TGTGCCAGCTCACCACCGTTAGACAACCACCTCCCCGGGGATGGCTACACCTTC
. TRBJ2-1 TRBD2 TRBV28 CASSSSSGFYNEQFF TGTGCCAGCAGCTCATCTAGCGGGTTCTACAATGAGCAGTTCTTC
. TRBJ2-2 TRBD1 TRBV9 CASSESPGQGKNTGELFF TGTGCCAGCAGCGAATCCCCGGGACAGGGGAAGAACACCGGGGAGCTGTTTTTT
. TRBJ1-2 . TRBV6-1 CASSETDEFYGYTF TGTGCCAGCAGTGAAACAGACGAATTCTATGGCTACACCTTC